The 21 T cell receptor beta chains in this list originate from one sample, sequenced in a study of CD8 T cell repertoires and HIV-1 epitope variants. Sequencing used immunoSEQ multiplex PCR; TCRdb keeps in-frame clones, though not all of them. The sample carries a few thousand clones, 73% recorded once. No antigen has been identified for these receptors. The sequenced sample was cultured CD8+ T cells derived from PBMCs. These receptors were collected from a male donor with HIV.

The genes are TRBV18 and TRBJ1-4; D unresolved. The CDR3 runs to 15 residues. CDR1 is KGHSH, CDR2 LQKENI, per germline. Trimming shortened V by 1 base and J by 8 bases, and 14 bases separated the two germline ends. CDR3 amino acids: CASSPLAGPEEKLFF. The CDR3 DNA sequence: TGTGCCAGCTCACCACTCGCCGGACCCGAAGAAAAACTGTTTTTT.

The CDR3 reads CASSPRHGDRGDGYTF. CDR3 DNA sequence: TGTGCCAGCAGCCCACGTCATGGGGACAGGGGAGATGGCTACACCTTC. This rearrangement joins TRBV9 to TRBJ1-2, with 10 bases fitting TRBD1. Germline CDR1 SGDLS, CDR2 YYNGEE. The junction had 12 bases not matched to a gene; V was cut back by 4 bases and J by 6 bases. The CDR3 length is 16 residues.

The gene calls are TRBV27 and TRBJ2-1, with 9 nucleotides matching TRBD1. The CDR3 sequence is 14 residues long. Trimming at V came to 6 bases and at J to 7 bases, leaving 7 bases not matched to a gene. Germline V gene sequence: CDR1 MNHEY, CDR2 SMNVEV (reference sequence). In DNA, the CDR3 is TGTGCCAGCAGCCGAGGGACAGGGTGGAATGAGCAGTTCTTC. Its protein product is CASSRGTGWNEQFF.

The CDR3 is CAISDAEGQRSYNEQFF. CDR3 sequence (DNA): TGTGCCATCAGTGACGCCGAGGGACAGAGATCCTACAATGAGCAGTTCTTC. The V and J genes are TRBV10-3 and TRBJ2-1; 7 bases map to TRBD1. The germline gives CDR1 ENHRY, CDR2 SYGVKD. J gave up 1 base and V 3 bases, and 9 bases lay outside the gene matches. The CDR3 consists of 17 residues.

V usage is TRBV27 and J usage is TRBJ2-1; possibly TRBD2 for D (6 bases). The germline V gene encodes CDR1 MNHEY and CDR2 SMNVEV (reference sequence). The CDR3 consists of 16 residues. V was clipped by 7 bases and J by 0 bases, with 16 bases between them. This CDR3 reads CASMGGSWSSYNEQFF. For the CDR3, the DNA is TGTGCCAGCATGGGAGGTAGCTGGAGCTCCTACAATGAGCAGTTCTTC.

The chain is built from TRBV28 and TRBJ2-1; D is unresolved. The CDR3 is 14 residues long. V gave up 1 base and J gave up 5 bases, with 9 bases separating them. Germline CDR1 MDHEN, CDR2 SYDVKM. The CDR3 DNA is TGTGCCAGCAGTTTATTTGGACCCAACAATGAGCAGTTCTTC. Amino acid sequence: CASSLFGPNNEQFF.

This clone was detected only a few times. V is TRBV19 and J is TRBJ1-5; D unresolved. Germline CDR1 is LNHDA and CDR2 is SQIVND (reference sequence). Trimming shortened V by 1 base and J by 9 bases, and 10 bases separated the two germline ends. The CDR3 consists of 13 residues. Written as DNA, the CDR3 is TGTGCCAGTAGTATAGTTCCGGAGGGGCCCCAGCATTTT. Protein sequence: CASSIVPEGPQHF.

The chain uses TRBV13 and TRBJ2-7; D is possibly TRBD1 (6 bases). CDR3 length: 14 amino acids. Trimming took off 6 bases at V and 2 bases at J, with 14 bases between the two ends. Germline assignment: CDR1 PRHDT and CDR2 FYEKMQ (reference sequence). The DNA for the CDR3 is TGTGCCAGCAGGGCTATGGGGACACCCTACGAGCAGTACTTC. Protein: CASRAMGTPYEQYF.

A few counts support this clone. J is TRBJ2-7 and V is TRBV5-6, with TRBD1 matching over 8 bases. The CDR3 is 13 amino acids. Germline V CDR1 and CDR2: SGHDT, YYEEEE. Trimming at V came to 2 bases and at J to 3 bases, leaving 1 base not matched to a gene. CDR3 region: CASSLQGDYEQYF. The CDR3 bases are TGTGCCAGCAGCTTACAGGGGGACTACGAGCAGTACTTC.

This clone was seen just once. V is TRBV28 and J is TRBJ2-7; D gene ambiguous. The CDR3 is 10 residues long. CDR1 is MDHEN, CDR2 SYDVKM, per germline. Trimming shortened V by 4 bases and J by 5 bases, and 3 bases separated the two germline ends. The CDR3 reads CASSYNEQYF. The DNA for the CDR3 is TGTGCCAGCAGTTACAACGAGCAGTACTTC.

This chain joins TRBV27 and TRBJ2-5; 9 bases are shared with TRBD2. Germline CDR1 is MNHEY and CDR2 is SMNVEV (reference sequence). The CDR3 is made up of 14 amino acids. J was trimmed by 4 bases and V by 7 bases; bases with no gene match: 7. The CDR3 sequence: CASTSAGGSETQYF. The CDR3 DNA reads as TGTGCCAGCACTTCAGCGGGGGGATCAGAGACCCAGTACTTC.

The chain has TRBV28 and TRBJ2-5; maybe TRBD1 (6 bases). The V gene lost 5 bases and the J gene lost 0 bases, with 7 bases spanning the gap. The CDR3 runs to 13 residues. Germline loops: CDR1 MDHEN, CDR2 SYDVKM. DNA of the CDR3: TGTGCCAGCAGTACAGGGTACCAAGAGACCCAGTACTTC. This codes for CASSTGYQETQYF.

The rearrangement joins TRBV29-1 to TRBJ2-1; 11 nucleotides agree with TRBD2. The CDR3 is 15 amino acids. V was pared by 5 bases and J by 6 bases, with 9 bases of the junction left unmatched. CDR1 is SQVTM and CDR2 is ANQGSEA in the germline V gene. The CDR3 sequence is CSVRQLAGVGNEQFF. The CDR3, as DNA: TGCAGCGTTCGTCAACTAGCGGGAGTGGGCAATGAGCAGTTCTTC.

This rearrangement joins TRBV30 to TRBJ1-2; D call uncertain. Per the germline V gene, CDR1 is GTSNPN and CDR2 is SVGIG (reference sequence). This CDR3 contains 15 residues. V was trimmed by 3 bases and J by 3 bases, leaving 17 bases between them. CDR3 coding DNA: TGTGCCTGGAGCCCTGAAGGGCCTACCTACTATGGCTACACCTTC. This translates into CAWSPEGPTYYGYTF.

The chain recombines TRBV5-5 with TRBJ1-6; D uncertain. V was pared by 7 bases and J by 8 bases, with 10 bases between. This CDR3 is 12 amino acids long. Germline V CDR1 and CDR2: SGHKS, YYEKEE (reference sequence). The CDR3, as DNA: TGTGCCAGCCGTTGGATGGATTCACCCCTCCACTTT. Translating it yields CASRWMDSPLHF.

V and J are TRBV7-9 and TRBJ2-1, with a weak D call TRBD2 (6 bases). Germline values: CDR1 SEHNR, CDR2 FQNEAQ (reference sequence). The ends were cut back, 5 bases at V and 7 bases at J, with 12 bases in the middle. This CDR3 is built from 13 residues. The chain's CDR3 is CASSHGTENEQFF. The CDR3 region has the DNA TGTGCCAGCAGCCACGGGACTGAGAATGAGCAGTTCTTC.

The CDR3 DNA is TGTGCCAGCAGAGGACGCGGTACCGGGGAGCTGTTTTTT. Protein sequence: CASRGRGTGELFF. V is TRBV2 and J is TRBJ2-2; D not certain. The germline gives CDR1 SNHLY, CDR2 FYNNEI. This CDR3 has 13 amino acids. Deletions cut 6 bases from V and 5 bases from J, with 10 bases between.

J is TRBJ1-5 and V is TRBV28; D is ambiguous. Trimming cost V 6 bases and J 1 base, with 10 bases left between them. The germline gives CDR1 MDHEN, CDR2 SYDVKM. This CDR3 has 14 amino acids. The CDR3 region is CASRREMSNQPQHF. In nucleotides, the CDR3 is TGTGCCAGCAGGAGGGAGATGAGCAATCAGCCCCAGCATTTT.

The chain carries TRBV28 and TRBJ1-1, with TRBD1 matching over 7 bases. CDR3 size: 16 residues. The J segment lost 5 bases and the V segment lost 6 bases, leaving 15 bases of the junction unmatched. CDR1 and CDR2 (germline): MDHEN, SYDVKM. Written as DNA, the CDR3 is TGTGCCAGCAGCTTCATTACAGGGGCGAGGTCGACTGAAGCTTTCTTT. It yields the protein CASSFITGARSTEAFF.

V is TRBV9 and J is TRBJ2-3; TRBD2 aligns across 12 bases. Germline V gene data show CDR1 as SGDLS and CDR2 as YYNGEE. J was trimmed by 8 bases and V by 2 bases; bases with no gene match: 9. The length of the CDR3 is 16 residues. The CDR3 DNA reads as TGTGCCAGCAGCGTCCGACTAGCGGGGGTTTTGGCTACGCAGTATTTT. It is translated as CASSVRLAGVLATQYF.

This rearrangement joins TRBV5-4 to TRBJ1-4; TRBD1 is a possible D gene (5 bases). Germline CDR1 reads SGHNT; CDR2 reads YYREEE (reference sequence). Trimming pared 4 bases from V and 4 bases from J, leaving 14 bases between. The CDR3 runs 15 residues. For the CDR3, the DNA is TGTGCCAGCAGCCCGGGGGACGGGGGTAATGAAAAACTGTTTTTT. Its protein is CASSPGDGGNEKLFF.